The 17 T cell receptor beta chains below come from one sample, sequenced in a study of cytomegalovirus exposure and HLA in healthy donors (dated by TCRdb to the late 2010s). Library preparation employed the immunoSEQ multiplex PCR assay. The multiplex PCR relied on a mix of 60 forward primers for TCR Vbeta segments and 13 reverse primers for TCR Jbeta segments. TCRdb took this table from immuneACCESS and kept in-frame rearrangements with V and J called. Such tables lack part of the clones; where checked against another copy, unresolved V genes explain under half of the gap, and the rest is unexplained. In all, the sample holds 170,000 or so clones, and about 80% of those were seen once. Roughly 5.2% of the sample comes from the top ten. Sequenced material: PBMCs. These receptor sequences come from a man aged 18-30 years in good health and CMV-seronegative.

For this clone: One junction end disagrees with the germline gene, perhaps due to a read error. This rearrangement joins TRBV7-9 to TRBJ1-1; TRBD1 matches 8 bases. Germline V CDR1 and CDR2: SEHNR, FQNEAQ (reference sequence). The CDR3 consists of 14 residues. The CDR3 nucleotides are TGTTCCAGCAGCTTAGGACAGGGGAACACTGAAGCTTTCTTT. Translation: CSSSLGQGNTEAFF.

CDR3 sequence: CASSSWTSGGPYEQYF. In DNA, the CDR3 is TGTGCCAGCAGCTCCTGGACTAGCGGGGGACCTTACGAGCAGTACTTC. The chain couples TRBV7-8 to TRBJ2-7, with 13 bases matching TRBD2. The length of the CDR3 is 16 residues. Trimming removed 4 bases from V and 4 bases from J; junction bases left unmatched: 7. Per germline, CDR1 SGHVS and CDR2 FQNEAQ. Using reference TRBV7-8 and TRBJ2-7 for the parts outside the CDR3, the full variable domain is GAGVSQSPRYKVAKRGQDVALRCDPISGHVSLFWYQQALGQGPEFLTYFQNEAQLDKSGLPSDRFFAERPEGSVSTLKIQRTQQEDSAVYLCASSSWTSGGPYEQYFGPGTRLTVT.

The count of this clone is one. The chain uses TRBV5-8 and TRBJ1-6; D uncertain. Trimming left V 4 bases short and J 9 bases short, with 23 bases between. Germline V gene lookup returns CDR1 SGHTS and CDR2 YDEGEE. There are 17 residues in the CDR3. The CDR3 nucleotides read TGTGCCAGCAGCACCCCTTCGACGTCGCGAGGTGGTTCACCCCTCCACTTT. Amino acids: CASSTPSTSRGGSPLHF.

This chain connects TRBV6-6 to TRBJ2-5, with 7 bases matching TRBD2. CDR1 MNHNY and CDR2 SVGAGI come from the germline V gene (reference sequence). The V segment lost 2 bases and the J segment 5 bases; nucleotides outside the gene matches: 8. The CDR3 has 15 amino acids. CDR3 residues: CASSYPLQGGETQYF. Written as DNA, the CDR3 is TGTGCCAGCAGTTACCCTCTGCAGGGAGGGGAGACCCAGTACTTC.

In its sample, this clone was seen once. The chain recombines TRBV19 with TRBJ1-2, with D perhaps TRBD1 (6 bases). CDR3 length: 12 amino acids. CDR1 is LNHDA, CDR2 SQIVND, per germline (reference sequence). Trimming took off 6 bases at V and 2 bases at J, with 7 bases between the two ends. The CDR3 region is CASSDRNYGYTF. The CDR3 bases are TGTGCCAGTAGCGACAGGAACTATGGCTACACCTTC.

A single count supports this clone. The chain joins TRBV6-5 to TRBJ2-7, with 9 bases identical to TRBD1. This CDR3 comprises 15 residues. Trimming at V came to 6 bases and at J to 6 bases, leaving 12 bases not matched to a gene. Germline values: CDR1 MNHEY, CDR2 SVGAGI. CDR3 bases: TGTGCCAGCAGACTCCGGGACAGGGTTGATGGCGAGCAGTACTTC. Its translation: CASRLRDRVDGEQYF.

DNA of the CDR3: TGTGCCATCAGTGAGCGGGGGGGGCGAGAGACCCAGTACTTC. It specifies CAISERGGRETQYF. The genes are TRBV10-3 and TRBJ2-5; 8 bases match TRBD2. CDR1 is ENHRY and CDR2 is SYGVKD in the germline V gene. The CDR3 covers 14 residues. J lost 4 bases, V lost 2 bases, and 3 bases had no gene match.

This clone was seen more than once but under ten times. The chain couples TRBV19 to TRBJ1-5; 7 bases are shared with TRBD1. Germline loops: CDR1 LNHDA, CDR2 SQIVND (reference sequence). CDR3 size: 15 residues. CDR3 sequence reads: CARGRGPFGNQPQHF. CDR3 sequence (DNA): TGTGCAAGGGGAAGGGGGCCCTTTGGCAATCAGCCCCAGCATTTT.

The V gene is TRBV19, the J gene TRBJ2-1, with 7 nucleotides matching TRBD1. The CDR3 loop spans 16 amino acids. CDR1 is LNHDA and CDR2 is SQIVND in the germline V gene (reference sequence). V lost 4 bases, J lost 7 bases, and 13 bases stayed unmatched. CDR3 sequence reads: CASSRTRQGILNEQFF. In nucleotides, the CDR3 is TGTGCCAGTAGTAGGACCCGACAGGGTATTTTGAATGAGCAGTTCTTC.

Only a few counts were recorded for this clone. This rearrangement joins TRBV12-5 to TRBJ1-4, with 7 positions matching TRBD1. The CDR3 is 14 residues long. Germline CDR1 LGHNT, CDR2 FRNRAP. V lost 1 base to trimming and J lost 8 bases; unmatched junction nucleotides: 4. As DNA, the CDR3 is TGTGCTAGTGGTTTGGGACAGGGCATGGAAAAACTGTTTTTT. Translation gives CASGLGQGMEKLFF.

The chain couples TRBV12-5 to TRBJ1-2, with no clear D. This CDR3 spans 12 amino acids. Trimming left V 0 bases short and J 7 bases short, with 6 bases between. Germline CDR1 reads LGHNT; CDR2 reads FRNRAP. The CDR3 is CASGLVEGGYTF. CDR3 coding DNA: TGTGCTAGTGGTTTGGTGGAGGGTGGCTACACCTTC.

CDR3 amino acids: CASSNQDEELRKQSEGSGYTF. CDR3 nucleotides: TGTGCCAGCAGCAACCAGGACGAGGAACTCCGGAAACAGTCGGAGGGGTCAGGCTACACCTTC. The chain joins TRBV21-1 to TRBJ1-2. TRBV21-1 is a documented pseudogene. This CDR3 has 21 residues.

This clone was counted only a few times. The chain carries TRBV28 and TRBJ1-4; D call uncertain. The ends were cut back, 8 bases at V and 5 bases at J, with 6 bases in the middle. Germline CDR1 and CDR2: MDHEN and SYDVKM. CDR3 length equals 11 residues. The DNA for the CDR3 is TGTGCCAGCGCCGAGAATGAAAAACTGTTTTTT. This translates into CASAENEKLFF. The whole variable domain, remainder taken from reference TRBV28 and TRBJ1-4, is DVKVTQSSRYLVKRTGEKVFLECVQDMDHENMFWYRQDPGLGLRLIYFSYDVKMKEKGDIPEGYSVSREKKERFSLILESASTNQTSMYLCASAENEKLFFGSGTQLSVL.

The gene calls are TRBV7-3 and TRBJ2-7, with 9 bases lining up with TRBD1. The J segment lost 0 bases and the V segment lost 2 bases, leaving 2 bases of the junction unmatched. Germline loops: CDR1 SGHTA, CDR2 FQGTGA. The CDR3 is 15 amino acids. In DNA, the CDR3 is TGTGCCAGCAGCTTAGGACAGGGGAACTCCTACGAGCAGTACTTC. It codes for CASSLGQGNSYEQYF.

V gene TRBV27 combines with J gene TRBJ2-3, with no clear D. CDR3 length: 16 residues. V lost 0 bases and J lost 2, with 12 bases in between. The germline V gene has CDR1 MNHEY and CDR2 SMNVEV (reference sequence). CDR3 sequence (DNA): TGTGCCAGCAGTTTATCGATGGGCAGGAACACAGATACGCAGTATTTT. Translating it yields CASSLSMGRNTDTQYF.

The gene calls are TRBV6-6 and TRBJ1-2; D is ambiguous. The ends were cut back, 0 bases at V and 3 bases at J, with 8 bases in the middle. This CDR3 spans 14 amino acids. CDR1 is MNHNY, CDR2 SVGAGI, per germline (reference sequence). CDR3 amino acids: CASSYSAADYGYTF. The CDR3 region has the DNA TGTGCCAGCAGTTACTCGGCCGCTGACTATGGCTACACCTTC.

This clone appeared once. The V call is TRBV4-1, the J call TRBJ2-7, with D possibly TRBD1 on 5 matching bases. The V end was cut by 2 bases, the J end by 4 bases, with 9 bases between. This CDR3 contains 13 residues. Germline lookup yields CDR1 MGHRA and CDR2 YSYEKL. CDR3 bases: TGCGCCAGCAGCCAATCTCAGGGTTACGAGCAGTACTTC. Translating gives CASSQSQGYEQYF.